This TCR beta chain comes out of a study of blood T cell repertoires in COVID-19. About the research overall: Italy, Spain and the United States were the sources of the convalescent and acute COVID-19 samples. Nucleic acid was either cDNA or gDNA, and it came from T cells, B-cell-depleted T cells, or PBMCs.

This CDR3 region has 15 residues. Germline V lookup: CDR1 SGHNT, CDR2 YENEEA. The V and J ends lost 2 bases and 9 bases, in that order; junction bases with no gene match: 7. In the authors' methods: Quantification of nucleated cells was approximated via reference gene primer amplification. TCRdb's table, derived via immunoSEQ multiplex PCR, lists solely in-frame clones and lacks some. Clone size and V and J calls were adopted from that table, with D and trimming inferred from the DNA. The sample lists under 200,000 clones; 70% to 90% were seen once. This receptor was obtained from a man in his 70s with active or convalescent COVID-19. The gene calls are TRBV11-3 and TRBJ2-1; 10 bases agree with TRBD2. Sequencing was done on a sample of peripheral blood. CDR3 residues: CASSLSSGRWGEQFF. The CDR3 DNA follows: TGTGCCAGCAGCTTAAGTAGCGGGAGGTGGGGTGAGCAGTTCTTC.